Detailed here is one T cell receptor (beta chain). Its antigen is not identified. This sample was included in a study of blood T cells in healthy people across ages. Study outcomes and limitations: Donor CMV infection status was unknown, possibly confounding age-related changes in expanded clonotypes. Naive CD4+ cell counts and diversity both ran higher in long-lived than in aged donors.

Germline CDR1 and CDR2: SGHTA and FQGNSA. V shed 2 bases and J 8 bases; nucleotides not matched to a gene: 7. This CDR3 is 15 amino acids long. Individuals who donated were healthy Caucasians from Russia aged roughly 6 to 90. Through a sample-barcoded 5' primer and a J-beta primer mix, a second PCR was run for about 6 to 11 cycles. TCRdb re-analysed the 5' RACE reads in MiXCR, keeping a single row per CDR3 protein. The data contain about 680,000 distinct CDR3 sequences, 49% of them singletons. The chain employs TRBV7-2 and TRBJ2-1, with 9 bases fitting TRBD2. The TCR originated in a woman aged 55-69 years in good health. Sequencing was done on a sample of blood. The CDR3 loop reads CASSLSASGIDEQFF. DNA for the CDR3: TGTGCCAGCAGCTTATCGGCTAGCGGGATCGATGAGCAGTTCTTC.